Sequencing of this T cell receptor (beta chain) was carried out in a study of T-cell memory formation after mild COVID-19. For the study at large: TCR clusters were mostly confined to one donor each.

TCRdb reanalysed the 5' RACE reads using MiXCR and keeps one entry per CDR3 protein. Among fewer than 250,000 distinct CDR3 sequences, 27% were seen once, and the ten largest hold roughly 10%. This clonotype was sampled from an adult woman who had mild COVID-19 (a few samples of this study predate the infection). Cell type and time point are not known. Sequenced: PBMCs or a T cell subset sorted from them (not recorded which).

The CDR3 coding sequence is TGCAGCGTTGGCCTTCGGGGGAGCTCCTACAATGAGCAGTTCTTC. Amino acids: CSVGLRGSSYNEQFF. The V gene is TRBV29-1, the J gene TRBJ2-1; a weak D match, TRBD2 (6 bases). Trimming shortened V by 4 bases and J by 0 bases, and 13 bases separated the two germline ends. This CDR3 is 15 amino acids long. Per germline, CDR1 SQVTM and CDR2 ANQGSEA.